This is a list of T cell receptor beta chains from one sample in a study of shared clonotypes between healthy human individuals. Here immunoSEQ multiplex PCR was the method, and the copy in TCRdb shows in-frame clones only, minus some. The sample lists 1.5 million to 2.5 million clones; less than 95% were seen once. Sequencing was performed on naive CD8+ T cells sorted from blood. The receptors were sampled from a man between 18 and 29 years old in good health. Each CDR3 is given with its conserved first and last residue. A D gene is named only where the DNA matches it firmly. Clone size appears in some rows only: once, few, many, or a class for an expanded clone.

v_call: TRBV6-6
d_call: TRBD2
j_call: TRBJ2-7
clone_size: NA
cdr3_aa: CASNPTSGRSEQYF
cdr3_nt: TGTGCCAGCAACCCGACTAGCGGGAGATCCGAGCAGTACTTC

v_call: TRBV28
d_call: NA
j_call: TRBJ2-5
clone_size: once
cdr3_aa: CASVLGGQEETQYF
cdr3_nt: TGTGCCAGCGTTTTAGGGGGGCAAGAAGAGACCCAGTACTTC

v_call: TRBV11-2
d_call: NA
j_call: TRBJ2-7
clone_size: NA
cdr3_aa: CASSPFTGNYEQYF
cdr3_nt: TGTGCCAGCAGCCCATTTACAGGGAACTACGAGCAGTACTTC

v_call: TRBV5-4
d_call: TRBD2
j_call: TRBJ2-3
clone_size: NA
cdr3_aa: CASSPPSGMAGGTDTQYF
cdr3_nt: TGTGCCAGCAGCCCGCCCTCCGGTATGGCGGGGGGAACAGATACGCAGTATTTT

v_call: TRBV7-2
d_call: NA
j_call: TRBJ2-1
clone_size: NA
cdr3_aa: CASSLAGKIYNEQFF
cdr3_nt: TGTGCCAGCAGCTTAGCCGGGAAAATTTACAATGAGCAGTTCTTC

v_call: TRBV7-9
d_call: NA
j_call: TRBJ2-2
clone_size: NA
cdr3_aa: CAWPGASTGELFF
cdr3_nt: TGTGCCTGGCCTGGGGCTTCGACCGGGGAGCTGTTTTTT

v_call: TRBV6-5
d_call: NA
j_call: TRBJ1-6
clone_size: NA
cdr3_aa: CASSPPAGANSPLHF
cdr3_nt: TGTGCCAGCAGTCCCCCGGCAGGGGCTAATTCACCCCTCCACTTT

v_call: TRBV4-1
d_call: NA
j_call: TRBJ2-7
clone_size: NA
cdr3_aa: CASSQDPQVAYEQYF
cdr3_nt: TGCGCCAGCAGCCAAGATCCCCAGGTAGCCTACGAGCAGTACTTC

v_call: TRBV5-6
d_call: TRBD1
j_call: TRBJ1-2
clone_size: NA
cdr3_aa: CASSPGQPTTYGYTF
cdr3_nt: TGTGCCAGCAGCCCGGGACAGCCAACTACGTATGGCTACACCTTC

v_call: TRBV9
d_call: TRBD1
j_call: TRBJ2-7
clone_size: NA
cdr3_aa: CASSVLGTEGEQYF
cdr3_nt: TGTGCCAGCAGCGTTTTGGGGACAGAAGGCGAGCAGTACTTC

v_call: TRBV5-1
d_call: NA
j_call: TRBJ2-2
clone_size: NA
cdr3_aa: CASSLASSPGELFF
cdr3_nt: TGCGCCAGCAGCTTGGCTTCGTCTCCCGGGGAGCTGTTTTTT

v_call: TRBV7-9
d_call: NA
j_call: TRBJ2-3
clone_size: NA
cdr3_aa: CASSFSADTQYF
cdr3_nt: TGTGCCAGCAGCTTCTCGGCAGATACGCAGTATTTT

v_call: TRBV27
d_call: NA
j_call: TRBJ2-7
clone_size: NA
cdr3_aa: CASSSTLYEQYF
cdr3_nt: TGTGCCAGCAGTTCGACGCTTTACGAGCAGTACTTC

v_call: TRBV7-9
d_call: TRBD1
j_call: TRBJ2-3
clone_size: NA
cdr3_aa: CASSPGTAITDTQYF
cdr3_nt: TGTGCCAGCAGCCCCGGGACAGCCATCACAGATACGCAGTATTTT

v_call: TRBV6-1
d_call: NA
j_call: TRBJ1-1
clone_size: NA
cdr3_aa: CASSVEWQWGTEAFF
cdr3_nt: TGTGCCAGCAGTGTAGAATGGCAATGGGGGACTGAAGCTTTCTTT

v_call: TRBV7-9
d_call: TRBD2
j_call: TRBJ2-5
clone_size: NA
cdr3_aa: CASSSRSGRDQETQYF
cdr3_nt: TGTGCCAGCAGCTCCCGTAGCGGGAGGGACCAAGAGACCCAGTACTTC

v_call: TRBV27
d_call: NA
j_call: TRBJ1-1
clone_size: NA
cdr3_aa: CASSGEEGMNTEAFF
cdr3_nt: TGTGCCAGCTCGGGGGAAGAGGGAATGAACACTGAAGCTTTCTTT

v_call: TRBV27
d_call: TRBD1
j_call: TRBJ2-3
clone_size: NA
cdr3_aa: CATREAGGTTDTQYF
cdr3_nt: TGTGCCACCAGGGAGGCAGGGGGCACAACAGATACGCAGTATTTT

v_call: TRBV16
d_call: TRBD1
j_call: TRBJ1-2
clone_size: NA
cdr3_aa: CASSQIQGAQAYGYTF
cdr3_nt: TGTGCCAGCAGCCAAATACAGGGGGCGCAGGCCTATGGCTACACCTTC

v_call: TRBV19
d_call: TRBD1
j_call: TRBJ2-7
clone_size: few
cdr3_aa: CASSTGQGYEQYF
cdr3_nt: TGTGCCAGTAGTACGGGACAGGGCTACGAGCAGTACTTC

v_call: TRBV11-2
d_call: NA
j_call: TRBJ1-6
clone_size: NA
cdr3_aa: CASSLEENSPLHF
cdr3_nt: TGTGCCAGCAGCTTGGAGGAGAATTCACCCCTCCACTTT

v_call: TRBV27
d_call: NA
j_call: TRBJ2-3
clone_size: NA
cdr3_aa: CASSLWGASTDTQYF
cdr3_nt: TGTGCCAGCAGTTTGTGGGGAGCTAGCACAGATACGCAGTATTTT

v_call: TRBV6-5
d_call: NA
j_call: TRBJ2-2
clone_size: NA
cdr3_aa: CASSYGTEWDTGELFF
cdr3_nt: TGTGCCAGCAGTTATGGGACTGAGTGGGACACCGGGGAGCTGTTTTTT

v_call: TRBV5-1
d_call: TRBD1
j_call: TRBJ1-1
clone_size: NA
cdr3_aa: CASSSTGGVNEAFF
cdr3_nt: TGCGCCAGCAGCTCGACAGGGGGCGTAAATGAAGCTTTCTTT

v_call: TRBV9
d_call: NA
j_call: TRBJ1-5
clone_size: few
cdr3_aa: CASGMGNQPQHF
cdr3_nt: TGTGCCAGCGGGATGGGAAATCAGCCCCAGCATTTT

v_call: TRBV28
d_call: TRBD1
j_call: TRBJ2-1
clone_size: NA
cdr3_aa: CASSSQSTGEYEQFF
cdr3_nt: TGTGCCAGCAGTTCCCAATCGACAGGGGAATATGAGCAGTTCTTC

v_call: TRBV5-6
d_call: TRBD1
j_call: TRBJ1-5
clone_size: NA
cdr3_aa: CASSFGQDNQPQHF
cdr3_nt: TGTGCCAGCAGCTTTGGACAGGACAATCAGCCCCAGCATTTT

v_call: TRBV11-2
d_call: NA
j_call: TRBJ2-2
clone_size: NA
cdr3_aa: CASSFGAGAYTGELFF
cdr3_nt: TGTGCCAGCAGCTTCGGAGCAGGGGCATACACCGGGGAGCTGTTTTTT

v_call: TRBV30
d_call: NA
j_call: TRBJ1-4
clone_size: NA
cdr3_aa: CAWSKERDMKEKLFF
cdr3_nt: TGTGCCTGGAGTAAAGAACGGGACATGAAGGAAAAACTGTTTTTT

v_call: TRBV27
d_call: NA
j_call: TRBJ2-1
clone_size: NA
cdr3_aa: CASREGYNEQFF
cdr3_nt: TGTGCCAGCAGGGAAGGGTACAATGAGCAGTTCTTC

v_call: TRBV4-1
d_call: NA
j_call: TRBJ2-3
clone_size: NA
cdr3_aa: CASSPDAGTDTQYF
cdr3_nt: TGCGCCAGCAGCCCAGACGCCGGCACAGATACGCAGTATTTT

v_call: TRBV9
d_call: NA
j_call: TRBJ2-6
clone_size: once
cdr3_aa: CASSNPGRLIDSSGANVLTF
cdr3_nt: TGTGCCAGCAGTAACCCGGGACGTCTAATCGATAGCTCTGGGGCCAACGTCCTGACTTTC

v_call: TRBV7-6
d_call: NA
j_call: TRBJ1-1
clone_size: once
cdr3_aa: CASSLGPDMNTEAFF
cdr3_nt: TGTGCCAGCAGCTTAGGTCCCGACATGAACACTGAAGCTTTCTTT

v_call: TRBV27
d_call: TRBD1
j_call: TRBJ2-7
clone_size: NA
cdr3_aa: CASSSVGTGDYEQYF
cdr3_nt: TGTGCCAGCAGTTCCGTCGGGACAGGGGACTACGAGCAGTACTTC

v_call: TRBV10-3
d_call: NA
j_call: TRBJ1-3
clone_size: NA
cdr3_aa: CAISPGVSGNTIYF
cdr3_nt: TGTGCCATCAGCCCCGGCGTCTCTGGAAACACCATATATTTT

v_call: TRBV13
d_call: NA
j_call: TRBJ1-1
clone_size: NA
cdr3_aa: CASSLTVNTEAFF
cdr3_nt: TGTGCCAGCTCCCTGACAGTGAACACTGAAGCTTTCTTT

v_call: TRBV27
d_call: TRBD2
j_call: TRBJ2-1
clone_size: NA
cdr3_aa: CASSFSAGEAPNEQFF
cdr3_nt: TGTGCCAGCAGTTTCTCGGCGGGAGAAGCCCCCAATGAGCAGTTCTTC

v_call: TRBV27
d_call: NA
j_call: TRBJ2-2
clone_size: NA
cdr3_aa: CASSQTSTTGELFF
cdr3_nt: TGTGCCAGCAGTCAGACTAGTACCACCGGGGAGCTGTTTTTT

v_call: TRBV4-1
d_call: TRBD1
j_call: TRBJ2-4
clone_size: NA
cdr3_aa: CASSQGLTGGQNIQYF
cdr3_nt: TGCGCCAGCAGCCAAGGACTGACAGGGGGCCAAAACATTCAGTACTTC

v_call: TRBV2
d_call: NA
j_call: TRBJ2-7
clone_size: NA
cdr3_aa: CASMGTSYEQYF
cdr3_nt: TGTGCCAGCATGGGCACTTCCTACGAGCAGTACTTC